This T cell receptor beta chain comes out of a study of blood T cells in healthy people across ages. Using a J-beta primer mix together with a sample-barcoded 5' primer, a second PCR was run for roughly 6 to 11 cycles. TCRdb used MiXCR to reprocess the 5' RACE reads, holding one entry per CDR3 protein. Altogether 850,000 to 1,000,000 distinct CDR3 sequences are present, roughly 50% being singletons, with the ten largest covering around an eighth. The receptor was derived from a man aged 25-45 years in good health. The sequencing input was blood.

The CDR3 reads CASSLAWRGESYEQYF. For the CDR3, the DNA is TGTGCCAGCAGCTTAGCATGGCGGGGGGAGTCCTACGAGCAGTACTTC. This rearrangement joins TRBV7-2 to TRBJ2-7, with 8 bases that match TRBD2. After removal of 0 bases from V and 1 base from J, the junction contained 5 bases not matched to a gene. CDR3 length equals 16 residues. Germline V CDR1 and CDR2: SGHTA, FQGNSA. Looking up the rest from reference TRBV7-2 and TRBJ2-7 gives the full variable domain: GAGVSQSPSNKVTEKGKDVELRCDPISGHTALYWYRQSLGQGLEFLIYFQGNSAPDKSGLPSDRFSAERTGGSVSTLTIQRTQQEDSAVYLCASSLAWRGESYEQYFGPGTRLTVT.